This entry concerns a single T cell receptor beta chain. In the study's own analysis: Nucleated cell counts were estimated from reference gene primer amplification. Clones were read by immunoSEQ multiplex PCR, and TCRdb kept only the in-frame ones, dropping some. V and J calls and clone size are given by that table; D and trimming were obtained from the DNA. The sample contains 220,000 or so clones, approximately 86% of which appear only once. This entry comes from a study of blood T cell repertoires in COVID-19. The germline V gene has CDR1 SGHDN and CDR2 FVKESK. Germline trimming cut 4 bases from V and 4 bases from J; bases unmatched to any gene: 8. The CDR3 consists of 15 residues.

The sequence was collected from a woman aged 80 or over with acute or convalescent COVID-19. The V and J genes are TRBV14 and TRBJ1-2; 8 bases match TRBD1. The material sequenced was peripheral blood. The CDR3 here is CASSRETGGPYGYTF. The DNA for the CDR3 is TGTGCCAGCAGCCGAGAAACAGGGGGACCCTATGGCTACACCTTC.